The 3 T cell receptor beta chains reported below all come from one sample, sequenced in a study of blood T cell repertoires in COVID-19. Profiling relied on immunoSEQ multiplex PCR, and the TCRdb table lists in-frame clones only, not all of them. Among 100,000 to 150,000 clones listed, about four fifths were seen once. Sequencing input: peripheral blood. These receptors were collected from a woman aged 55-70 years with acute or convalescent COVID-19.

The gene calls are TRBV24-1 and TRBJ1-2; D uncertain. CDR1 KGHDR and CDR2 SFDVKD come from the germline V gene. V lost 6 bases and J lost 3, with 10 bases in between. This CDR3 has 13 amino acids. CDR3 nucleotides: TGTGCCACCAGTAAAGACGGGGACTATGGCTACACCTTC. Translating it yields CATSKDGDYGYTF.

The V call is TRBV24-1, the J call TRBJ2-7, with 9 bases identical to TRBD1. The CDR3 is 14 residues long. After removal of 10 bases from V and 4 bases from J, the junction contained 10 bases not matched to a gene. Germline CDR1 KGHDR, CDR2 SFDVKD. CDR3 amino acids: CATSDRGIGYEQYF. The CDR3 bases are TGTGCCACTTCGGACAGGGGCATAGGGTACGAGCAGTACTTC.

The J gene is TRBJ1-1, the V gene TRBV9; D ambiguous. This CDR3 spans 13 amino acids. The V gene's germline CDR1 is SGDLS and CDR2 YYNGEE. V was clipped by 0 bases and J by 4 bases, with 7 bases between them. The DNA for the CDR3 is TGTGCCAGCAGCGTAGATTCGGTCACTGAAGCTTTCTTT. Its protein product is CASSVDSVTEAFF.